This record covers a single T cell receptor beta chain. It has no known antigen specificity. Base qualities are not at hand, and no much larger clone is one base apart. The sample belongs to a study of human T cells and chemical hapten exposure (dated by TCRdb to the early 2020s). Regarding the study in general: For sensitization, 2% DPC in acetone was applied to an approximately 2 cm by approximately 2 cm area of upper inner arm skin. Patients additionally received weekly therapeutic DPC doses to the scalp throughout the roughly 23-week study period. Blood was sampled from patients pre-sensitization (week 0) and at 2, 6 and about 24 weeks after DPC sensitization. Patch testing was done on the upper back using Finn chambers containing 0.01% DPC, and results were scored after 6 days according to International Contact Dermatitis Research Group standards. The libraries were sequenced as a pool, and the TCR yield per sample differed mostly because of small variations in library volumes within the pool. Most of the patients in the cohort were female, and the cohort covered alopecia areata with under or over 50% scalp involvement, alopecia totalis and alopecia universalis. About 30 alopecia patients provided blood for TCR sequencing at one to four time points (pre-sensitization, 2, 6 and 24 weeks). This study followed changes in the peripheral blood TCR repertoire in vivo during primary and secondary sensitization of alopecia patients to the hapten diphenylcyclopropenone (DPC). For every blood RNA sample, sequencing covered both the TCR alpha and TCR beta chains. Broad study findings and their caveats: The number of TCRs above 1 in 1000 frequency did not change with DPC sensitization; there was no evidence of global repertoire structure alterations. A positive correlation was found between the number of PT1 expanded TCRs and patch test score, with significance reached at thresholds 8, 16 and 32 but not 4. Expanded TCRs formed significantly more large CDR3 similarity clusters than pre-sensitization or healthy control sets, consistent with antigen-driven responses. Repeated subsampling changed both the strength of the expansion versus patch-test correlation and the threshold at which that correlation became significant. Alopecia, a presumed autoimmune disease, was present in all patients, so the immune response of the patients might differ from that of healthy individuals.

This specimen's time point label, per the study, means: pre-sensitization, week 0. What the treatment or condition label conveys for this sample: therapeutic diphenylcyclopropenone sensitization with weekly scalp DPC. Total RNA was extracted from unfractionated whole blood collected in Tempus Blood RNA tubes. Blood at each patch-test visit was drawn before the patch test was applied. Patients were considered eligible if aged 18 to 70, diagnosed with alopecia and deemed suitable for DPC therapy, and patients were excluded if pregnant. Including the terminal cysteine and phenylalanine, the CDR3 comprises 12 residues. Left in the record is the CDR3 DNA by itself, 36 bases read in frame from the first base. According to the germline V gene (reference sequence), CDR1 reads LGHDT and CDR2 reads YNNKEL. V loses 4 bases at its end and J loses 16 bases; junction bases beyond the gene matches: 9. Receptors were amplified or captured by RACE. The reads were generated on a NextSeq 500. During library preparation, unique molecular identifiers were attached to individual cDNA molecules so that TCRs could be counted in a quantitative, reproducible way. As for the original processing: The median number of TCRs per sample was some 100,000, ranging from roughly 23,224 to 690,600. V, J and CDR3 annotation of the TCR reads was performed with the Decombinator software suite. To make PS versus PT1 abundance plots, every sample was subsampled to the same number of TCRs (28,000). TCRs were defined as expanded if absent before sensitization and observed at least eight times at the 2-week time point. TCRdb reprocessed the public reads (quality trimming at Q25 with fastp, clone calling with MiXCR) and kept in-frame beta chains. Each CDR3 protein appears once, grouped with its most common genes and DNA. The V and J calls here are based on TCRdb, not the publication. The sample yields tens of thousands of distinct CDR3 sequences; less than 15% were counted once. Jointly, the top ten make up 1.5% to 2.5% of the sample.

The sequence joins TRBV3-1 to TRBJ2-1; a stretch of 8 junction bases matches TRBD2. This sample comprised whole blood, obtained in connection with sensitization to the hapten diphenylcyclopropenone (DPC). This clonotype was obtained from a woman between 35 and 50 years old with alopecia areata. Some clones in this sample may be carry-over from other donors' samples. The nucleotide sequence is given as TGTGCCAGCAGCCTGGGACTAGAGGGAAAATTCTTC. Translated, it reads CASSLGLEGKFF.